The following is a T cell receptor beta chain sequence with its context. Antigen unknown. Sequenced by immunoSEQ multiplex PCR; TCRdb stores in-frame clones only, minus some. The sample contains over 60,000 clones, roughly 80% of which appear only once. V gave up 7 bases and J gave up 8 bases; unmatched junction bases: 9. CDR3 length: 14 amino acids. CDR1 MRHNA and CDR2 SNTAGT come from the germline V gene. These data belong to a study of T cell responses to AZD1222 COVID-19 vaccine. Regarding the study as a whole: Spike-specific TCR breadth and depth went up after people got two AZD1222 doses. Spike-wide coverage was observed for vaccine-associated CD4 TCRs, with dominant responses at 160-218 and 743-854. Just a handful of AZD1222 recipients were seropositive at baseline.

This clonotype originated in an adult who received the AZD1222 COVID-19 vaccine. The gene calls are TRBV6-4 and TRBJ1-4; 8 bases agree with TRBD1. Material: peripheral blood, obtained 28 days after the second AZD1222 dose. The CDR3 nucleotides read TGTGCCAGCACCCCAGGCAGGGGGCACGAAAAACTGTTTTTT. It codes for CASTPGRGHEKLFF.